This entry features one T cell receptor beta chain sequence. Sorting from PBMCs produced CD4+ and CD8+ T cells. The V and J ends lost 2 bases and 1 base, in that order; junction bases with no gene match: 7. The CDR3 runs 17 residues. CDR1 MGHRA and CDR2 YSYEKL come from the germline V gene. This sample is part of a study of CD8+ T cells in alopecia areata. Investigators isolated RNA and reverse transcribed it into cDNA to act as the sequencing template. This table comes from immunoSEQ multiplex PCR, and its TCRdb copy is limited to in-frame clones, with some not included. The data contain some 240,000 clones, 50% to 60% of them singletons.

The origin of this receptor is a human donor with alopecia areata. The starting material was CD4+ T cells sorted from blood, obtained at week 0. The chain recombines TRBV4-1 with TRBJ2-2; 7 bases are a match to TRBD2. Here the CDR3 reads CASSQWWLAENTGELFF. The CDR3 nucleotides read TGCGCCAGCAGCCAATGGTGGCTAGCGGAGAACACCGGGGAGCTGTTTTTT.